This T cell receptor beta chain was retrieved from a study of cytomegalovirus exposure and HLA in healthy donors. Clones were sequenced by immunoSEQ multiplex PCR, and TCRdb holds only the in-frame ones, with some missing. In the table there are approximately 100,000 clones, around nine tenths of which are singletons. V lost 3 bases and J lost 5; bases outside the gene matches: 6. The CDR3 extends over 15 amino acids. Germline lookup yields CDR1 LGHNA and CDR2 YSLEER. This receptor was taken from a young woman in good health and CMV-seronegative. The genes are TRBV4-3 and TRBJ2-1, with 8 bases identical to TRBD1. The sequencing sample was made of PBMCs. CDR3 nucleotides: TGCGCCAGCAGCCAGTCGACAGGGGAAGACAATGAGCAGTTCTTC. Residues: CASSQSTGEDNEQFF.